Reported below is one T cell receptor (beta chain). Its matching antigen is unknown. This sample was taken from a study of PD-1 blockade in classical Hodgkin lymphoma. General study findings and limits: Prior therapy or disease activity may underlie the repertoire differences, whose causes remain undefined. By cycle point C4D1, TCR diversity had risen significantly in CD4+ cells (but not CD8+ cells). Relapsed/refractory patients reportedly had lower baseline diversity than newly diagnosed patients. Excluded were patients who started nivolumab under 1 year after ASCT, a group that had lower diversity.

Every patient experienced relapse after autologous stem cell transplantation, and brentuximab vedotin exposure varied. Some clones are missing from TCRdb's copy, which holds only in-frame ones; the method was immunoSEQ multiplex PCR. The repertoire holds tens of thousands of clones, with 93% as singletons. Looked up from germline, CDR1 is LNHDA and CDR2 is SQIVND (reference sequence). This CDR3 is 15 amino acids long. V lost 7 bases, J lost 1 base, and 14 bases lay in between. The chain is built from TRBV19 and TRBJ1-5; D unresolved. The sequence derives from a human donor with classical Hodgkin lymphoma. Sequencing used peripheral blood mononuclear cells (PBMCs), obtained at baseline. The CDR3 is CASTSYGVSNQPQHF. CDR3 DNA: TGTGCCAGTACCTCCTATGGTGTCAGCAATCAGCCCCAGCATTTT. The full variable domain, completed using reference TRBV19 and TRBJ1-5, is DGGITQSPKYLFRKEGQNVTLSCEQNLNHDAMYWYRQDPGQGLRLIYYSQIVNDFQKGDIAEGYSVSREKKESFPLTVTSAQKNPTAFYLCASTSYGVSNQPQHFGDGTRLSIL.